The present T cell receptor (beta chain) was sequenced within a study of identical twins. Worth noting for this clonotype: What it recognizes is unknown.

Germline CDR1 and CDR2: MNHEY and SVGAGI. The CDR3 is 13 amino acids. The V end lost 8 bases, the J end lost 4 bases, and 14 bases lay between the germline ends. Each cDNA held unique molecular identifiers, and template switching gave it a universal primer site. TCRdb used MiXCR to reprocess the 5' RACE reads, holding one entry per CDR3 protein. The table includes approximately 700,000 distinct CDR3 sequences, approximately 6% detected once. Whole-study results and caveats: Cord blood beta clonotypes that were abundant carried fewer insertions, and memory repertoires showed no such trend.

The receptor was derived from a man younger than 30 in good health. V and J are TRBV6-5 and TRBJ1-1; perhaps TRBD1 as D (5 bases). Sequenced input: naive T cells sorted from blood. The CDR3 reads CASGSVGGTEAFF. CDR3 bases: TGTGCCAGCGGTTCAGTGGGGGGCACTGAAGCTTTCTTT.